This TCR beta chain was sequenced during a study of cytomegalovirus exposure and HLA in healthy donors. PCR amplification relied on 60 Vbeta primers (plus 13 Jbeta primers). Data came from immunoSEQ multiplex PCR; TCRdb stores just in-frame clones and leaves some out. Seen here are about 90,000 clones, around 84% observed once, and the top ten hold 2.1%. Whole-study results and caveats: A few chains linked to CMV were shown in vitro to be specific for CMV antigens. Later work found that TCR association rates differed between HLA loci; DRB1 had the most and HLA-C the fewest.

CDR1 and CDR2 (germline): SGHRS, YFSETQ. There are 15 residues in the CDR3. J gave up 7 bases and V 4 bases, and 9 bases lay outside the gene matches. As to this clone: Its antigen is not known.

The receptor's source is a man aged 18 to 30 in good health and CMV-seronegative. Sequenced: PBMCs. The rearrangement links TRBV5-1 to TRBJ2-2, with 8 bases fitting TRBD1. CDR3 loop: CASSPRTGFVGELFF. The DNA for the CDR3 is TGCGCCAGCAGCCCCCGGACAGGGTTCGTCGGGGAGCTGTTTTTT.